The TCR beta chain under discussion was sequenced for a study of blood T cell repertoires in COVID-19. Original processing notes: Nucleated cell counts were estimated from reference gene primer amplification. The assay was immunoSEQ multiplex PCR, and TCRdb's table has in-frame clones only and misses some. From that table come the V and J calls and clone size; the DNA was used to work out D and trimming. The sample consists of around 620,000 clones, about 87% of them appearing once. Input material: peripheral blood. The TCR sequence derives from a woman between 18 and 29 years old with acute or convalescent COVID-19.

In nucleotides, the CDR3 is TGTGCCAGCAGTGGCGCAGGGGGCCCCTACGAGCAGTACTTC. It specifies CASSGAGGPYEQYF. The chain is built from TRBV2 and TRBJ2-7, with TRBD1 matching over 8 bases. Trimming at V came to 4 bases and at J to 2 bases, leaving 4 bases not matched to a gene. The length of the CDR3 is 14 residues. Germline V gene data show CDR1 as SNHLY and CDR2 as FYNNEI.